The rows below give T cell receptor beta chains drawn from one sample of a study of CD8+ T cells in alopecia areata. Libraries were prepared by immunoSEQ multiplex PCR; TCRdb keeps only in-frame clonotypes and omits some of them. The sample shows under 250,000 clones, about 56% of them seen only once. Material: CD8+ T cells sorted from blood. Every receptor here comes from a human donor in good health. Both conserved end residues are part of each CDR3. Each record gives: D gene, V gene, J gene, clone size, CDR3 DNA, CDR3 protein. A D gene is named only where the DNA matches it firmly. Clone size is given for some rows only: seen once, a few or many times, or a class if the clone is expanded.

d_gene: TRBD1; v_gene: TRBV13; j_gene: TRBJ1-2; abundance: -; CDR3nt: TGTGCCAGCAGCTACACTCAGGGGGATGATGGCTACACCTTC; CDR3aa: CASSYTQGDDGYTF
d_gene: TRBD1; v_gene: TRBV14; j_gene: TRBJ2-5; abundance: -; CDR3nt: TGTGCCAGCAGCCAGGTACGGGACAGCCAAGAGACCCAGTACTTC; CDR3aa: CASSQVRDSQETQYF
d_gene: TRBD1; v_gene: TRBV4-1; j_gene: TRBJ1-4; abundance: -; CDR3nt: TGCGCCAGCAGCCCCCGACAGGGGCAAAATGAAAAACTGTTTTTT; CDR3aa: CASSPRQGQNEKLFF
d_gene: TRBD2; v_gene: TRBV7-9; j_gene: TRBJ2-3; abundance: -; CDR3nt: TGTGCCAGCAGTACCGGGACTAGCGGATCCACAGATACGCAGTATTTT; CDR3aa: CASSTGTSGSTDTQYF
d_gene: -; v_gene: TRBV4-1; j_gene: TRBJ2-3; abundance: few; CDR3nt: TGCGCCAGCAGCCAAGTTTTCACAGATACGCAGTATTTT; CDR3aa: CASSQVFTDTQYF
d_gene: -; v_gene: TRBV29-1; j_gene: TRBJ1-2; abundance: few; CDR3nt: TGCAGCGCTCGAGGTAAAGTCCGGGGGGAAGACTATGGCTACACCTTC; CDR3aa: CSARGKVRGEDYGYTF
d_gene: -; v_gene: TRBV4-1; j_gene: TRBJ1-5; abundance: -; CDR3nt: TGCGCCAGCAGCCAAGGCACCCAGAATCAGCCCCAGCATTTT; CDR3aa: CASSQGTQNQPQHF
d_gene: -; v_gene: TRBV29-1; j_gene: TRBJ2-1; abundance: -; CDR3nt: TGCAGCGTTTTGACAGCCCCGGGGTTTTACAATGAGCAGTTCTTC; CDR3aa: CSVLTAPGFYNEQFF
d_gene: TRBD1; v_gene: TRBV5-6; j_gene: TRBJ2-7; abundance: -; CDR3nt: TGTGCCAGCAGCTACGGGACAGGATCCTACGAGCAGTACTTC; CDR3aa: CASSYGTGSYEQYF
d_gene: -; v_gene: TRBV25-1; j_gene: TRBJ1-6; abundance: -; CDR3nt: TGTGCCAGCCGTCCGCCGGTTAATTCACCCCTCCACTTT; CDR3aa: CASRPPVNSPLHF
d_gene: -; v_gene: TRBV20-1; j_gene: TRBJ1-2; abundance: once; CDR3nt: TGCAGTGCTAGAGAAACTGGCTACACCTTC; CDR3aa: CSARETGYTF
d_gene: TRBD1; v_gene: TRBV6-5; j_gene: TRBJ2-7; abundance: few; CDR3nt: TGTGCCAGCAGTTACCTTGGGACAGGCTACGAGCAGTACTTC; CDR3aa: CASSYLGTGYEQYF
d_gene: TRBD2; v_gene: TRBV4-1; j_gene: TRBJ2-5; abundance: -; CDR3nt: TGCGCCAGCAGCGGGCTAGCGGGGGGCCAAGAGACCCAGTACTTC; CDR3aa: CASSGLAGGQETQYF
d_gene: TRBD1; v_gene: TRBV4-1; j_gene: TRBJ1-1; abundance: -; CDR3nt: TGCGCCAGCAGCCAAGACACAGGGGGTTGGGGGGCTTTCTTT; CDR3aa: CASSQDTGGWGAFF
d_gene: TRBD1; v_gene: TRBV10-3; j_gene: TRBJ2-1; abundance: few; CDR3nt: TGTGCCATCAGTGATTTGGGACAGGGGGGGAATGAGCAGTTCTTC; CDR3aa: CAISDLGQGGNEQFF
d_gene: -; v_gene: TRBV23-1; j_gene: TRBJ2-6; abundance: -; CDR3nt: TGCGCCAGCAGTTGCGGACATTTCTCTGGGGCCAACGTCCTGACTTTC; CDR3aa: CASSCGHFSGANVLTF
d_gene: TRBD2; v_gene: TRBV29-1; j_gene: TRBJ2-3; abundance: -; CDR3nt: TGCAGCGTCGTTGGGACTAGCGGGGGGGCTACAGATACGCAGTATTTT; CDR3aa: CSVVGTSGGATDTQYF
d_gene: -; v_gene: TRBV9; j_gene: TRBJ1-2; abundance: -; CDR3nt: TGTGCCAGCAGCGTAACACAAAACTATGGCTACACCTTC; CDR3aa: CASSVTQNYGYTF
d_gene: -; v_gene: TRBV27; j_gene: TRBJ1-5; abundance: once; CDR3nt: TGTGCCAGCGACATACAGAGTAATAGCAATCAGCCCCAGCATTTT; CDR3aa: CASDIQSNSNQPQHF
d_gene: -; v_gene: TRBV5-1; j_gene: TRBJ2-5; abundance: -; CDR3nt: TGCGCCAGCAGCCCGGGACTCGGCGGGGAGACCCAGTACTTC; CDR3aa: CASSPGLGGETQYF
d_gene: -; v_gene: TRBV4-1; j_gene: TRBJ2-5; abundance: few; CDR3nt: TGCGCCAGCAGCCAAGTCCCAGGGGAGACCCAGTACTTC; CDR3aa: CASSQVPGETQYF
d_gene: -; v_gene: TRBV7-9; j_gene: TRBJ2-5; abundance: -; CDR3nt: TGTGCCAGCAGCAGAACCGGGTGGCAAGAGACCCAGTACTTC; CDR3aa: CASSRTGWQETQYF
d_gene: TRBD2; v_gene: TRBV15; j_gene: TRBJ2-5; abundance: -; CDR3nt: TGTGCCACCAGCAGAGCGCTAGCGGGGAGGAAAGAAGAGACCCAGTACTTC; CDR3aa: CATSRALAGRKEETQYF
d_gene: TRBD1; v_gene: TRBV27; j_gene: TRBJ1-5; abundance: few; CDR3nt: TGTGCCAGCAGTCCTGGGACAGGGGGACCTCAGCCCCAGCATTTT; CDR3aa: CASSPGTGGPQPQHF
d_gene: -; v_gene: TRBV4-2; j_gene: TRBJ2-3; abundance: -; CDR3nt: TGTGCCAGCAGCGGGCGAGGAGGGAGCACAGATACGCAGTATTTT; CDR3aa: CASSGRGGSTDTQYF
d_gene: -; v_gene: TRBV11-3; j_gene: TRBJ2-2; abundance: few; CDR3nt: TGTGCCAGCAGCACGAACACCGGGGAGCTGTTTTTT; CDR3aa: CASSTNTGELFF
d_gene: TRBD1; v_gene: TRBV12-5; j_gene: TRBJ1-5; abundance: -; CDR3nt: TGTGCTAGTGGCCCGGGGACAGGGAATCAGCCCCAGCATTTT; CDR3aa: CASGPGTGNQPQHF
d_gene: TRBD2; v_gene: TRBV7-9; j_gene: TRBJ2-7; abundance: -; CDR3nt: TGTGCCAGCAGCCCCGTCGGGGGGGTCTTATTTTACGAGCAGTACTTC; CDR3aa: CASSPVGGVLFYEQYF
d_gene: -; v_gene: TRBV5-4; j_gene: TRBJ2-7; abundance: -; CDR3nt: TGTGCCAGCAGCTTGGTGGACAGCTCCTACGAGCAGTACTTC; CDR3aa: CASSLVDSSYEQYF
d_gene: -; v_gene: TRBV15; j_gene: TRBJ1-5; abundance: -; CDR3nt: TGTGCCACCAGCAGAACTAGGGGGGTCAATCAGCCCCAGCATTTT; CDR3aa: CATSRTRGVNQPQHF
d_gene: -; v_gene: TRBV12-5; j_gene: TRBJ2-7; abundance: few; CDR3nt: TGTGCTAGTGGTTTGGTAGAGGACGAGCAGTACTTC; CDR3aa: CASGLVEDEQYF
d_gene: -; v_gene: TRBV5-1; j_gene: TRBJ1-1; abundance: -; CDR3nt: TGCGCCAGCAGCTGGCGGTACCTCGGCACTGAAGCTTTCTTT; CDR3aa: CASSWRYLGTEAFF
d_gene: -; v_gene: TRBV5-6; j_gene: TRBJ1-2; abundance: -; CDR3nt: TGTGCCAGCAGTTTCCAGGCCCTCCACAACCCACACTATGGCTACACCTTC; CDR3aa: CASSFQALHNPHYGYTF
d_gene: -; v_gene: TRBV27; j_gene: TRBJ2-7; abundance: -; CDR3nt: TGTGCCAGCAGTTTGGCGGTCTCCTACGAGCAGTACTTC; CDR3aa: CASSLAVSYEQYF
d_gene: -; v_gene: TRBV27; j_gene: TRBJ2-1; abundance: few; CDR3nt: TGTGCCAGCCGTAGCGGTAATGAGCAGTTCTTC; CDR3aa: CASRSGNEQFF
d_gene: -; v_gene: TRBV19; j_gene: TRBJ1-5; abundance: -; CDR3nt: TGTGCCAGTAGCCTGACGGACTATCAGCCCCAGCATTTT; CDR3aa: CASSLTDYQPQHF
d_gene: TRBD1; v_gene: TRBV6-4; j_gene: TRBJ1-1; abundance: -; CDR3nt: TGTGCCAGCACTCGGGACAGCCTCTCGAACACTGAAGCTTTCTTT; CDR3aa: CASTRDSLSNTEAFF
d_gene: -; v_gene: TRBV11-2; j_gene: TRBJ1-1; abundance: few; CDR3nt: TGTGCCAGCAGCTTATTCGCGGACGGCGACACCCCTGAAGCTTTCTTT; CDR3aa: CASSLFADGDTPEAFF
d_gene: -; v_gene: TRBV29-1; j_gene: TRBJ2-4; abundance: few; CDR3nt: TGCAGCGTTTTTGGGGGAGGCAAAAACATTCAGTACTTC; CDR3aa: CSVFGGGKNIQYF
d_gene: -; v_gene: TRBV29-1; j_gene: TRBJ1-1; abundance: -; CDR3nt: TGCAGCGTCCCCGACCCGAACACTGAAGCTTTCTTT; CDR3aa: CSVPDPNTEAFF